This TCR beta chain was documented in a study of control samples from healthy donors and cancer patients. The sample holds one count of this clone. Measured with immunoSEQ multiplex PCR; TCRdb has only the in-frame clones, and not every one. The sample has more than 140,000 clones; approximately 94% are singletons. V was cut by 1 base and J by 1 base, with 19 bases left in between. CDR1 and CDR2 from the germline V gene are SEHNR and FQNEAQ (reference sequence). The CDR3 runs to 18 residues. This receptor was obtained from a man between 35 and 55 years old in good health. The chain is built from TRBV7-9 and TRBJ1-1; tentatively, D is TRBD1 (6 bases). Sample: blood. The DNA for the CDR3 is TGTGCCAGCAGCTTAGGCAGGGGTGAGTTATCGGGGAACACTGAAGCTTTCTTT. This sequence encodes CASSLGRGELSGNTEAFF.